This TCR beta chain was captured by sequencing in a study of technical replicates of blood from a few donors. The protocol was immunoSEQ multiplex PCR, while the TCRdb copy is restricted to in-frame clones and leaves out a portion. The table records about 100,000 clones, about 95% of them present only once. V dropped 4 bases and J dropped 8 bases, with 14 bases sitting between them. This CDR3 region has 14 residues. The germline V gene encodes CDR1 MDHEN and CDR2 SYDVKM. This receptor was taken from a human donor in good health. The sample consisted of T cells isolated from PBMCs. The rearrangement links TRBV28 to TRBJ1-4; TRBD1 is a possible D gene (5 bases). The CDR3 DNA is TGTGCCAGCAGTTCGCAAAACAAGGGGGAAAAACTGTTTTTT. As protein: CASSSQNKGEKLFF.